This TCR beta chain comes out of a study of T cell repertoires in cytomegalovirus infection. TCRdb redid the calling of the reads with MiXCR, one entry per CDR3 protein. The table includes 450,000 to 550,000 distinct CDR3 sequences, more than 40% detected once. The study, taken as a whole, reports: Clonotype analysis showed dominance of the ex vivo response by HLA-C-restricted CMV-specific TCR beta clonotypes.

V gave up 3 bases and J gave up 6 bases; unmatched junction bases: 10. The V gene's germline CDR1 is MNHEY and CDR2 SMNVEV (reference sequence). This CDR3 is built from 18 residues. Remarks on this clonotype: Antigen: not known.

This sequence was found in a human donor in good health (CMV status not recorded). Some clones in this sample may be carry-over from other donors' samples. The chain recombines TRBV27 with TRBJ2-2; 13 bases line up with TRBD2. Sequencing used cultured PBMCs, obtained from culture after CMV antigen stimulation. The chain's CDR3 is CASSFVPRTSGSPGELFF. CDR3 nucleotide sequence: TGTGCCAGCAGTTTCGTACCTCGGACTAGCGGGAGCCCCGGGGAGCTGTTTTTT.